Detailed here is one T cell receptor (beta chain). Looked up from germline, CDR1 is MRHNA and CDR2 is SNTAGT. With 0 bases removed from V and 4 bases from J, the gap between germline ends came to 14 bases. This CDR3 is built from 16 residues. The data derive from a study of CD8 T cells in Susac syndrome. RNA, at 0.5 to 1 ug, was reverse transcribed with random hexamers. TCRdb re-derived calls from the immunoSEQ multiplex PCR reads in MiXCR, one entry per CDR3 protein. The sample holds around 130,000 distinct CDR3 sequences; 94% are singletons and the top ten take roughly 0.098%. The receptor was isolated from a human donor in good health. The chain uses TRBV6-4 and TRBJ2-3; D remains ambiguous. The sample consisted of CD4+ T cells from PBMCs. The CDR3 region is CASSDSAGSASDTQYF. The CDR3 nucleotides read TGTGCCAGCAGTGACTCGGCCGGTTCGGCCTCAGATACGCAGTATTTT.